The next 15 T cell receptor beta chains were all read from a single sample in a study of T cell responses to AZD1222 COVID-19 vaccine. Assay: immunoSEQ multiplex PCR; the TCRdb copy retains only in-frame clones and omits some. This sample yields 85,000 or so clones, of which 90% to 95% are seen a single time; 11% belongs to the top ten. Specimen: peripheral blood, collected 28 days after the second AZD1222 dose. These receptors originate from an adult who received the AZD1222 COVID-19 vaccine.

This sequence joins TRBV7-3 and TRBJ2-3, with 13 bases lining up with TRBD2. V gave up 5 bases and J gave up 9 bases; unmatched junction bases: 11. Germline V gene sequence: CDR1 SGHTA, CDR2 FQGTGA. The CDR3 has 16 amino acids. The CDR3 protein is CASSQTAGTSGETQYF. The CDR3 region has the DNA TGTGCCAGCAGCCAGACAGCCGGGACTAGCGGGGAAACGCAGTATTTT.

V is TRBV27 and J is TRBJ2-1; D tentatively fits TRBD1 or TRBD2 (5 bases each). The length of the CDR3 is 14 residues. V was trimmed by 8 bases and J by 6 bases, leaving 17 bases between them. Germline V lookup: CDR1 MNHEY, CDR2 SMNVEV (reference sequence). The CDR3 DNA sequence: TGTGCCAGCGGAAGGGACGCAGGCGGCAATGAGCAGTTCTTC. Its translation is CASGRDAGGNEQFF.

The chain is built from TRBV2 and TRBJ1-1, with D possibly TRBD1 on 6 matching bases. This CDR3 comprises 14 residues. CDR1 is SNHLY, CDR2 FYNNEI, per germline. The V end was cut by 4 bases, the J end by 1 base, with 10 bases between. The CDR3 coding sequence is TGTGCCAGCAGTGCCGGGACATCGAACACTGAAGCTTTCTTT. This sequence encodes CASSAGTSNTEAFF.

The chain uses TRBV4-1 and TRBJ1-3; D remains ambiguous. Trimming left V 1 base short and J 3 bases short, with 13 bases between. The CDR3 is 16 residues long. Germline V gene data show CDR1 as MGHRA and CDR2 as YSYEKL. CDR3 sequence reads: CASSQVAHVRGNTIYF. DNA for the CDR3: TGCGCCAGCAGCCAAGTGGCACATGTACGTGGAAACACCATATATTTT.

This clone was seen only once. The rearrangement links TRBV7-8 to TRBJ2-1; D is unresolved. CDR1 and CDR2 from the germline V gene are SGHVS and FQNEAQ. The CDR3 is made up of 13 amino acids. The V end lost 7 bases, the J end lost 5 bases, and 12 bases lay between the germline ends. This CDR3 reads CASTRRPNNEQFF. The CDR3 coding sequence is TGTGCCAGCACCCGCCGGCCCAACAATGAGCAGTTCTTC.

The chain combines TRBV30 with TRBJ1-2; D is possibly TRBD1 (5 bases). Per germline, CDR1 GTSNPN and CDR2 SVGIG (reference sequence). This CDR3 is 14 amino acids long. Trimming removed 0 bases at V and 7 bases at J, with 15 bases between. In DNA form, the CDR3 reads TGTGCCTGGAGTGTCTTTTGGGGGGTGGGTGGCTACACCTTC. It translates to CAWSVFWGVGGYTF.

This chain connects TRBV6-2 or TRBV6-3 to TRBJ2-1; D not certain. Trimming cost V 5 bases and J 5 bases, with 4 bases left between them. CDR3 length: 11 residues. CDR1 and CDR2 from the germline V gene are MNHEY and SVGEGT. The chain's CDR3 is CASSKNNEQFF. The CDR3 DNA reads as TGTGCCAGCAGTAAGAACAATGAGCAGTTCTTC.

V is TRBV30 and J is TRBJ1-4; D gene unclear. V was pared by 0 bases and J by 11 bases, with 13 bases between. In germline, CDR1 is GTSNPN, CDR2 SVGIG (reference sequence). The length of the CDR3 is 13 residues. The CDR3 sequence is CAWSVAEGRKLFF. The CDR3 nucleotides are TGTGCCTGGAGTGTGGCAGAGGGAAGGAAACTGTTTTTT.

V gene TRBV28 combines with J gene TRBJ1-5; TRBD1 matches at 10 bases. This CDR3 contains 16 residues. Per the germline V gene, CDR1 is MDHEN and CDR2 is SYDVKM. Trimming took 8 bases from V and 0 from J; bases not matched to a gene: 7. The CDR3 bases are TGTGCCAGCGAGGGACAGGGGATTTATAGCAATCAGCCCCAGCATTTT. Protein: CASEGQGIYSNQPQHF.

CDR3 DNA: TGTGCCAGCAGTTACTCCTTTGGAGACAGCCAGAGCTCCTATAATTCACCCCTCCACTTT. Amino acid sequence: CASSYSFGDSQSSYNSPLHF. This rearrangement joins TRBV6-2 or TRBV6-3 to TRBJ1-6; a weak D match, TRBD1 (5 bases). The V gene's germline CDR1 is MNHEY and CDR2 SVGEGT. The CDR3 is made up of 20 amino acids. The V gene lost 0 bases and the J gene lost 0 bases, with 18 bases spanning the gap.

The chain combines TRBV12-3 or TRBV12-4 with TRBJ1-1; D is uncertain. The CDR3 is 13 amino acids. V was clipped by 2 bases and J by 6 bases, with 10 bases between them. The CDR3 here is CASSLSGGAEAFF. CDR3 coding DNA: TGTGCCAGCAGTTTATCCGGTGGGGCTGAAGCTTTCTTT.

V is TRBV6-6 and J is TRBJ1-5; tentatively, D is TRBD1 (6 bases). The V end was cut by 0 bases, the J end by 5 bases, with 11 bases between. Looked up from germline, CDR1 is MNHNY and CDR2 is SVGAGI (reference sequence). CDR3 length: 15 residues. The CDR3 nucleotides are TGTGCCAGCAGTTACTCGTGGGCAGGGGATCAGCCCCAGCATTTT. It codes for CASSYSWAGDQPQHF.

V usage is TRBV24-1 and J usage is TRBJ2-7, with 11 bases aligning to TRBD1. The CDR3 totals 15 residues. Germline V gives CDR1 KGHDR, CDR2 SFDVKD. V gave up 3 bases and J gave up 3 bases; unmatched junction bases: 3. CDR3 coding DNA: TGTGCCACCAGTGATCCTGGGACAGGGGGCTACGAGCAGTACTTC. Protein: CATSDPGTGGYEQYF.

This chain joins TRBV7-3 and TRBJ2-3; 7 nucleotides agree with TRBD2. Trimming removed 2 bases from V and 4 bases from J; junction bases left unmatched: 0. The CDR3 consists of 13 residues. In germline, CDR1 is SGHTA, CDR2 FQGTGA. The CDR3 sequence is CASSLGLADTQYF. DNA for the CDR3: TGTGCCAGCAGCTTAGGACTAGCAGATACGCAGTATTTT.

The chain recombines TRBV11-3 with TRBJ2-7, with D hard to call. Trimming took 1 base from V and 3 from J, leaving 7 bases between them. Germline V gene sequence: CDR1 SGHNT, CDR2 YENEEA. This CDR3 comprises 13 residues. CDR3 coding DNA: TGTGCCAGCAGCTTAGCGAAGGACTACGAGCAGTACTTC. Protein product: CASSLAKDYEQYF.